The present T cell receptor beta chain was sequenced within a study of T cell responses to AZD1222 COVID-19 vaccine. About the study: Analyses pooled second doses at about 4 or about 12 weeks.

The protocol was immunoSEQ multiplex PCR, while the TCRdb copy is restricted to in-frame clones and leaves out a portion. The sample includes roughly 100,000 clones, approximately 87% of them seen just once. As regards this clone: Its specificity is not known.

Overall study findings and caveats: Close to half of all spike-specific TCRs reportedly target regions of the variants that are unmutated. There were mostly white British donors and more females than males, and clonal diversity was possibly underestimated.

The CDR3 is made up of 11 amino acids. Between the trimmed V and J ends, which lost 8 bases and 2 bases, there was a span of 5 bases. Germline assignment: CDR1 ENHRY and CDR2 SYGVKD. The J gene is TRBJ2-3, the V gene TRBV10-3; no definite D call. The sequence was obtained from an adult in good health. This specimen consisted of peripheral blood, obtained on day 0 of AZD1222 vaccination. CDR3 loop: CAIGYTDTQYF. Written as DNA, the CDR3 is TGTGCCATCGGATACACAGATACGCAGTATTTT.